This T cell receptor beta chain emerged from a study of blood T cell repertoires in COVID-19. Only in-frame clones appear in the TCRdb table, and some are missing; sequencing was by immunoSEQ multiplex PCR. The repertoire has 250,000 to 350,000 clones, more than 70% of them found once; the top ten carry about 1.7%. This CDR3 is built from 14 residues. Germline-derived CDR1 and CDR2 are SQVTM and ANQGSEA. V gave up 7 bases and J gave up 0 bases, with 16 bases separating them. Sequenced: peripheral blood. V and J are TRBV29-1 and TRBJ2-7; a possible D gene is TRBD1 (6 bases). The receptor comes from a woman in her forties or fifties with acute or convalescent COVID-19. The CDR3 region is CSALPGESSYEQYF. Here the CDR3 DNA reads TGCAGCGCCCTGCCAGGGGAATCCTCCTACGAGCAGTACTTC.